The 20 T cell receptor beta chains listed next were all sequenced from one sample in a study of CDR3 diversity in severe acne. In TCRdb, the PCR reads were re-called with MiXCR into one record per CDR3 protein. The sample shows about 90,000 distinct CDR3 sequences, approximately 52% of them seen only once. Sequencing used blood. Every receptor here comes from a male donor in good health, serving as a control.

The chain couples TRBV6-5 to TRBJ2-5; 12 nucleotides line up with TRBD1. CDR1 is MNHEY, CDR2 SVGAGI, per germline. V was pared by 8 bases and J by 5 bases, with 6 bases of the junction left unmatched. This CDR3 has 14 amino acids. The CDR3 is CASVGQGARETQYF. The CDR3 DNA reads as TGTGCCAGCGTGGGACAGGGGGCGAGGGAGACCCAGTACTTC.

The chain couples TRBV7-2 to TRBJ2-3; D unclear. Between the trimmed V and J ends, which lost 5 bases and 6 bases, there was a span of 12 bases. The CDR3 is 13 amino acids. CDR1 and CDR2 (germline): SGHTA, FQGNSA. The CDR3 loop reads CASSLGQEDTQYF. CDR3 bases: TGTGCCAGCAGCCTGGGTCAAGAGGATACGCAGTATTTT. Based on the CDR3 plus reference TRBV7-2 and TRBJ2-3, the full variable domain is GAGVSQSPSNKVTEKGKDVELRCDPISGHTALYWYRQSLGQGLEFLIYFQGNSAPDKSGLPSDRFSAERTGGSVSTLTIQRTQQEDSAVYLCASSLGQEDTQYFGPGTRLTVL.

In the case of this clonotype: This CDR3 is missing its conserved last phenylalanine or tryptophan, likely due to a read error. The limits of the CDR3 on the DNA are not certain, so only TCRdb's listed CDR3 is given. The rearrangement links TRBV6-5 to TRBJ1-3. The germline CDR1 and CDR2 sequences are MNHEY and SVGAGI. The CDR3 length is 10 residues, termini included. The CDR3 loop reads CASRSSGLTI.

The chain links TRBV6-1 to TRBJ2-7, with 7 bases matching TRBD1. After removal of 6 bases from V and 3 bases from J, the junction contained 11 bases not matched to a gene. The CDR3 sequence is 15 residues long. The germline gives CDR1 MNHNS, CDR2 SASEGT. This CDR3 reads CASRPQQGRGYEQYF. CDR3 DNA: TGTGCCAGCAGGCCCCAACAGGGGCGAGGCTACGAGCAGTACTTC.

There are many counts of this clonotype. The chain uses TRBV11-2 and TRBJ2-1, with a tentative D call TRBD2 (7 bases). The germline CDR1 and CDR2 sequences are SGHAT and FQNNGV. The CDR3 length is 16 residues. Trimming shortened V by 5 bases and J by 8 bases, and 22 bases separated the two germline ends. CDR3 loop: CASSPLRGRAGYEQFF. The CDR3 nucleotides are TGTGCCAGCAGCCCGCTAAGGGGGAGGGCCGGTTATGAGCAGTTCTTC.

Points on this clonotype: A much larger clone sits a single nucleotide away, making a read error possible. The chain employs TRBV5-1 and TRBJ2-2, with TRBD2 matching over 14 bases. CDR1 and CDR2 (germline): SGHRS, YFSETQ. This CDR3 comprises 19 residues. The CDR3 DNA sequence: TGCGCCAGCAGAGCCGGGACTAGCGGGGGCCCCGGGGTCACCGGGGGGCTGTTTTTT. Its translation: CASRAGTSGGPGVTGGLFF.

The chain couples TRBV5-1 to TRBJ2-7; D is tentatively TRBD1 or TRBD2 (7 bases each). From germline, CDR1 is SGHRS and CDR2 YFSETQ. The CDR3 is made up of 13 amino acids. With 6 bases removed from V and 5 bases from J, the gap between germline ends came to 15 bases. CDR3 DNA sequence: TGCGCCAGCAACAGACAGGGAGGGAACGAGCAGTACTTC. It translates to CASNRQGGNEQYF.

This chain connects TRBV24-1 to TRBJ1-4; the match to TRBD1 covers 8 bases. V shed 3 bases, J shed 0 bases, and the junction held 5 bases outside the gene matches. Germline CDR1 and CDR2: KGHDR and SFDVKD. The CDR3 is 17 amino acids. CDR3 in DNA: TGTGCCACCAGTGATACCGGACAGGGAGCAACTAATGAAAAACTGTTTTTT. Translated: CATSDTGQGATNEKLFF.

In its sample, this clonotype is medium-sized. The chain links TRBV7-9 to TRBJ2-5; no definite D call. Germline loops: CDR1 SEHNR, CDR2 FQNEAQ (reference sequence). The CDR3 loop spans 11 amino acids. V lost 2 bases and J 5 bases, leaving 3 bases between the germline ends. The CDR3 DNA is TGTGCCAGCAGCTTAATGGAGACCCAGTACTTC. As protein: CASSLMETQYF. Looking up the rest from reference TRBV7-9 and TRBJ2-5 gives the full variable domain: DTGVSQNPRHKITKRGQNVTFRCDPISEHNRLYWYRQTLGQGPEFLTYFQNEAQLEKSRLLSDRFSAERPKGSFSTLEIQRTEQGDSAMYLCASSLMETQYFGPGTRLLVL.

This clonotype turned up a few times. This chain uses TRBV13 with TRBJ1-3; D not certain. V was cut by 0 bases and J by 0 bases, with 9 bases left in between. This CDR3 comprises 16 residues. Germline loops: CDR1 PRHDT, CDR2 FYEKMQ (reference sequence). This chain's CDR3 is CASSLGTGYSGNTIYF. The CDR3 bases are TGTGCCAGCAGCTTAGGTACGGGTTACTCTGGAAACACCATATATTTT.

J is TRBJ1-6 and V is TRBV6-5; D is ambiguous. CDR3 length equals 12 residues. Per the germline V gene, CDR1 is MNHEY and CDR2 is SVGAGI. Deletions cut 1 base from V and 6 bases from J, with 1 base between. CDR3 sequence reads: CASSYFNSPLHF. CDR3 DNA: TGTGCCAGCAGTTACTTTAATTCACCCCTCCACTTT.

The genes are TRBV29-1 and TRBJ2-5; 8 bases line up with TRBD2. The CDR3 runs to 13 residues. CDR1 is SQVTM and CDR2 is ANQGSEA in the germline V gene. V shed 8 bases and J 7 bases; nucleotides not matched to a gene: 12. CDR3 nucleotides: TGCAGCAGCCGGGGGAGCGGGAGTAGGACCCAGTACTTC. Amino acids: CSSRGSGSRTQYF. Filled out from reference TRBV29-1 and TRBJ2-5, the complete variable domain reads SAVISQKPSRDICQRGTSLTIQCQVDSQVTMMFWYRQQPGQSLTLIATANQGSEATYESGFVIDKFPISRPNLTFSTLTVSNMSPEDSSIYLCSSRGSGSRTQYFGPGTRLLVL.

The gene calls are TRBV15 and TRBJ2-7; TRBD1 matches 9 bases. The CDR3 length is 15 residues. Germline CDR1 reads LNHNV; CDR2 reads YYDKDF (reference sequence). The junction had 2 bases not matched to a gene; V was cut back by 0 bases and J by 2 bases. The CDR3 loop reads CATSREGTGTYEQYF. CDR3 sequence (DNA): TGTGCCACCAGCAGAGAGGGGACAGGGACCTACGAGCAGTACTTC.

The chain links TRBV11-2 to TRBJ2-7; D is undetermined. Germline CDR1 reads SGHAT; CDR2 reads FQNNGV. This CDR3 has 12 amino acids. V shed 3 bases and J shed 4 bases, with 7 bases lying between them. CDR3 protein: CASSFERYEQYF. In nucleotides, the CDR3 is TGTGCCAGCAGCTTTGAGAGGTACGAGCAGTACTTC.

This chain joins TRBV29-1 and TRBJ1-2, with 12 bases lining up with TRBD1. Germline V gene sequence: CDR1 SQVTM, CDR2 ANQGSEA. Unmatched junction bases numbered 10, after V lost 6 bases and J lost 8 bases. The CDR3 runs to 14 residues. CDR3 protein: CSVSGTGGRRGYTF. DNA of the CDR3: TGCAGCGTCTCCGGGACAGGGGGCAGAAGGGGCTACACCTTC.

This clonotype appeared many times. CDR3 protein: CASSPRGDTDTQYF. Here the CDR3 DNA reads TGTGCCAGCAGCCCCCGAGGGGACACAGATACGCAGTATTTT. The gene calls are TRBV14 and TRBJ2-3, with D tentatively TRBD1 or TRBD2 (5 bases each). Trimming stripped 4 bases from V and 2 bases from J, with 10 bases between. CDR3 length: 14 amino acids. Germline values: CDR1 SGHDN, CDR2 FVKESK.

This clonotype was counted only a few times. V gene TRBV30 combines with J gene TRBJ2-1; 9 bases match TRBD2. The CDR3 spans 18 residues. Per the germline V gene, CDR1 is GTSNPN and CDR2 is SVGIG (reference sequence). Losses at the gene ends were 0 bases for V and 0 bases for J; bases not matched to a gene: 9. CDR3 nucleotides: TGTGCCTGGAGTGTAACTGCGGGAGGGGGGAGCTCCTACAATGAGCAGTTCTTC. Translated: CAWSVTAGGGSSYNEQFF.

The rearrangement joins TRBV9 to TRBJ1-2; TRBD1 might be the D (5 bases). CDR3 size: 14 residues. Germline loops: CDR1 SGDLS, CDR2 YYNGEE. Trimming stripped 3 bases from V and 12 bases from J, with 21 bases between. In DNA, the CDR3 is TGTGCCAGCAGCGAGGGAACAGGTCCCTCTGGAAACACCTTC. Translation gives CASSEGTGPSGNTF.

This clonotype has only a few counts. The rearrangement uses TRBV2 and TRBJ1-2, with D maybe TRBD1 (5 bases). Per germline, CDR1 SNHLY and CDR2 FYNNEI. This CDR3 contains 16 residues. Trimming cost V 6 bases and J 5 bases, with 22 bases left between them. Here the CDR3 reads CASSRRETRATYGYTF. Here the CDR3 DNA reads TGTGCCAGCAGCCGCAGGGAAACGCGGGCGACTTATGGCTACACCTTC.

The rearrangement joins TRBV20-1 to TRBJ1-5; D ambiguous. V was pared by 0 bases and J by 1 base, with 16 bases between. Looked up from germline, CDR1 is DFQATT and CDR2 is SNEGSKA (reference sequence). The CDR3 is made up of 17 amino acids. The CDR3 nucleotides read TGCAGTGCTAGAGATTCTAACAGTCTAGCAAGCAATCAGCCCCAGCATTTT. This codes for CSARDSNSLASNQPQHF.